This passage covers 27 T cell receptor beta chains from one sample sequenced in a study of CD8 T cells in Susac syndrome (dated by TCRdb to the late 2010s). Libraries were made using the immunoSEQ multiplex PCR assay. RNA was extracted with the RNeasy kit and roughly 0.5 to 1 ug was reverse transcribed using random hexamers. TCRdb applied fastp at Q25 and MiXCR to the public reads, then kept only in-frame beta chains. Rows merge per CDR3 protein into single entries with the most common DNA and genes. Within this sample are about 140,000 distinct CDR3 sequences, with over 90% of them counted one time only. The ten largest clones add up to 0.13% to 0.15% of the sample. The sequencing input was CD4+ T cells from PBMCs. The receptor set was obtained from a human donor with Susac syndrome.

The chain uses TRBV10-3 and TRBJ2-1, with no clear D. Germline loops: CDR1 ENHRY, CDR2 SYGVKD. The V gene lost 2 bases and the J gene lost 6 bases, with 2 bases spanning the gap. The CDR3 has 11 residues. The CDR3 here is CAISELNEQFF. CDR3 DNA sequence: TGTGCCATCAGTGAGCTCAATGAGCAGTTCTTC.

The V gene is TRBV29-1, the J gene TRBJ2-5; D is unresolved. V was shortened by 4 bases and J by 5 bases, with 14 bases between the two germline ends. Germline lookup yields CDR1 SQVTM and CDR2 ANQGSEA. CDR3 size: 13 residues. The CDR3 is CSVASWLRETQYF. The DNA for the CDR3 is TGCAGCGTTGCTTCGTGGTTGAGGGAGACCCAGTACTTC. The variable domain in full, completed from reference TRBV29-1 and TRBJ2-5, reads SAVISQKPSRDICQRGTSLTIQCQVDSQVTMMFWYRQQPGQSLTLIATANQGSEATYESGFVIDKFPISRPNLTFSTLTVSNMSPEDSSIYLCSVASWLRETQYFGPGTRLLVL.

The gene calls are TRBV2 and TRBJ2-3; 8 bases line up with TRBD2. Trimming removed 6 bases from V and 3 bases from J; junction bases left unmatched: 2. Germline-derived CDR1 and CDR2 are SNHLY and FYNNEI. This CDR3 spans 13 amino acids. Written as DNA, the CDR3 is TGTGCCAGCAGGCGGGAGGAAACAGATACGCAGTATTTT. Its protein product is CASRREETDTQYF.

The chain joins TRBV25-1 to TRBJ1-2, with 9 bases lining up with TRBD1. The ends lost 5 bases at V and 4 bases at J; junction bases unmatched: 11. Germline V CDR1 and CDR2: MGHDK, SYGVNS. This CDR3 has 16 amino acids. CDR3 amino acids: CASSPPPGQGPYGYTF. In DNA, the CDR3 is TGTGCCAGCAGTCCTCCTCCGGGACAGGGACCCTATGGCTACACCTTC.

J is TRBJ2-7 and V is TRBV3-1; D gene ambiguous. The V end was cut by 3 bases, the J end by 5 bases, with 8 bases between. Germline values: CDR1 LGHDT, CDR2 YNNKEL (reference sequence). The length of the CDR3 is 12 residues. The chain's CDR3 is CASSHGLDEQYF. CDR3 nucleotide sequence: TGTGCCAGCAGCCACGGTTTAGACGAGCAGTACTTC.

V usage is TRBV7-2 and J usage is TRBJ2-5, with 9 positions matching TRBD1. The junction had 9 bases not matched to a gene; V was cut back by 1 base and J by 3 bases. Germline values: CDR1 SGHTA, CDR2 FQGNSA. The length of the CDR3 is 17 residues. CDR3 in DNA: TGTGCCAGCAGCTTAGACCGCAAAGGACAGGGGAAAGAGACCCAGTACTTC. As protein: CASSLDRKGQGKETQYF. The complete variable domain, with remaining parts taken from reference TRBV7-2 and TRBJ2-5, reads GAGVSQSPSNKVTEKGKDVELRCDPISGHTALYWYRQSLGQGLEFLIYFQGNSAPDKSGLPSDRFSAERTGGSVSTLTIQRTQQEDSAVYLCASSLDRKGQGKETQYFGPGTRLLVL.

The V gene is TRBV6-2 or TRBV6-3, the J gene TRBJ1-1, with unresolved D. Germline V CDR1 and CDR2: MNHEY, SVGEGT. V dropped 5 bases and J dropped 7 bases, with 8 bases sitting between them. The CDR3 spans 11 residues. CDR3 loop: CASSQAHEAFF. The CDR3 DNA follows: TGTGCCAGCAGTCAAGCCCATGAAGCTTTCTTT.

The chain's CDR3 is CASSSPVGLAGVHEQFF. The CDR3 coding sequence is TGTGCCAGCAGCTCCCCGGTGGGGCTAGCGGGAGTACATGAGCAGTTCTTC. This chain uses TRBV7-9 with TRBJ2-1; TRBD2 matches 10 bases. V lost 4 bases, J lost 8 bases, and 14 bases stayed unmatched. The CDR3 spans 17 residues. CDR1 is SEHNR and CDR2 is FQNEAQ in the germline V gene (reference sequence).

The chain recombines TRBV12-3 or TRBV12-4 with TRBJ1-1, with D tentatively TRBD1 (6 bases). V lost 3 bases and J lost 7, with 12 bases in between. This CDR3 has 13 residues. CDR3 region: CASSFALRGEAFF. For the CDR3, the DNA is TGTGCCAGCAGTTTCGCCCTCAGGGGTGAAGCTTTCTTT.

The chain carries TRBV3-1 and TRBJ1-2; TRBD1 matches 7 bases. J lost 6 bases, V lost 6 bases, and 7 bases had no gene match. The CDR3 has 13 amino acids. Germline V gene lookup returns CDR1 LGHDT and CDR2 YNNKEL (reference sequence). As DNA, the CDR3 is TGTGCCAGCAGAGCGACAGGGTCTGATGGCTACACCTTC. As protein: CASRATGSDGYTF. Based on the CDR3 plus reference TRBV3-1 and TRBJ1-2, the full variable domain is DTAVSQTPKYLVTQMGNDKSIKCEQNLGHDTMYWYKQDSKKFLKIMFSYNNKELIINETVPNRFSPKSPDKAHLNLHINSLELGDSAVYFCASRATGSDGYTFGSGTRLTVV.

This clonotype has only a few counts. The chain carries TRBV28 and TRBJ2-7; D uncertain. CDR1 is MDHEN, CDR2 SYDVKM, per germline. The V end lost 3 bases, the J end lost 7 bases, and 10 bases lay between the germline ends. The CDR3 runs to 12 residues. The CDR3 DNA follows: TGTGCCAGCAGTTTGACTGCATATGAGCAGTACTTC. Translating gives CASSLTAYEQYF.

The chain is built from TRBV10-3 and TRBJ2-1; D assignment may be TRBD1 or TRBD2 (5 bases each). The V and J ends lost 4 bases and 5 bases respectively, with 18 bases between them. The CDR3 sequence is 16 residues long. Germline CDR1 and CDR2: ENHRY and SYGVKD. CDR3 amino acids: CAISGSRGGEDNEQFF. DNA of the CDR3: TGTGCCATCAGTGGCAGCCGGGGCGGTGAGGACAATGAGCAGTTCTTC.

This chain joins TRBV15 and TRBJ1-4; no clear D. The germline V gene has CDR1 LNHNV and CDR2 YYDKDF (reference sequence). The CDR3 spans 13 residues. The germline V and J ends were trimmed by 9 bases and 0 bases, with 8 bases remaining between them. CDR3 sequence (DNA): TGTGCCACAGGAGGAACAACTAATGAAAAACTGTTTTTT. Amino acids: CATGGTTNEKLFF.

The rearrangement joins TRBV29-1 to TRBJ1-1, with TRBD1 identical over 7 bases. V was clipped by 5 bases and J by 1 base; unmatched bases: 7. This CDR3 has 14 residues. Germline V gene lookup returns CDR1 SQVTM and CDR2 ANQGSEA. CDR3 sequence (DNA): TGCAGCGTTCTGTCCCGGGACAGGAACACTGAAGCTTTCTTT. Its protein is CSVLSRDRNTEAFF.

This rearrangement joins TRBV7-9 to TRBJ2-5; D unclear. CDR3 length: 13 amino acids. Germline values: CDR1 SEHNR, CDR2 FQNEAQ (reference sequence). V lost 2 bases, J lost 4 bases, and 8 bases lay in between. This CDR3 is CASSLRLGETQYF. CDR3 DNA sequence: TGTGCCAGCAGCTTAAGGTTGGGAGAGACCCAGTACTTC.

This clonotype has a handful of counts. The chain combines TRBV2 with TRBJ1-5, with 7 bases aligning to TRBD1. J was trimmed by 3 bases and V by 8 bases; bases with no gene match: 4. The germline gives CDR1 SNHLY, CDR2 FYNNEI. The length of the CDR3 is 13 residues. CDR3 amino acids: CASAGQANQPQHF. For the CDR3, the DNA is TGTGCCAGCGCAGGACAGGCCAATCAGCCCCAGCATTTT. Variable domain in full (rest from reference TRBV2 and TRBJ1-5): EPEVTQTPSHQVTQMGQEVILRCVPISNHLYFYWYRQILGQKVEFLVSFYNNEISEKSEIFDDQFSVERPDGSNFTLKIRSTKLEDSAMYFCASAGQANQPQHFGDGTRLSIL.

The V gene is TRBV12-3 or TRBV12-4, the J gene TRBJ2-3; 11 nucleotides line up with TRBD1. This CDR3 is built from 15 residues. J was trimmed by 6 bases and V by 5 bases; bases with no gene match: 7. CDR3 protein: CASSPRDRGKDTQYF. In DNA, the CDR3 is TGTGCCAGCAGTCCCCGGGACAGGGGGAAGGATACGCAGTATTTT.

This clonotype was picked up one time. V and J are TRBV12-3 or TRBV12-4 and TRBJ1-1; no clear D. The CDR3 spans 14 residues. V lost 3 bases to trimming and J lost 3 bases, with 11 bases between them. The DNA for the CDR3 is TGTGCCAGCAGTTTTGTGGAAAGATACACTGAAGCTTTCTTT. It is translated as CASSFVERYTEAFF.

The chain recombines TRBV30 with TRBJ1-1; D gene uncertain. Trimming left V 4 bases short and J 1 base short, with 10 bases between. CDR1 is GTSNPN, CDR2 SVGIG, per germline (reference sequence). This CDR3 has 13 amino acids. Here the CDR3 reads CAWNQQRNTEAFF. The CDR3 coding sequence is TGTGCCTGGAACCAACAACGGAACACTGAAGCTTTCTTT.

Here the CDR3 DNA reads TGCAGTGCTAGAGTAGTAGCGGGGAACAACTACAATGAGCAGTTCTTC. Translation gives CSARVVAGNNYNEQFF. The genes are TRBV20-1 and TRBJ2-1, with 8 bases aligning to TRBD2. V dropped 1 base and J dropped 3; count of bases not matched to a gene: 8. The germline CDR1 and CDR2 sequences are DFQATT and SNEGSKA (reference sequence). The CDR3 sequence is 16 residues long.

The CDR3 loop reads CASSRQGLNTEAFF. In nucleotides, the CDR3 is TGTGCCAGCAGCAGACAGGGCTTAAACACTGAAGCTTTCTTT. The chain combines TRBV7-9 with TRBJ1-1; 7 bases match TRBD1. CDR3 length: 14 residues. The junction had 5 bases not matched to a gene; V was cut back by 5 bases and J by 2 bases. CDR1 SEHNR and CDR2 FQNEAQ come from the germline V gene (reference sequence).

The CDR3 sequence: CASSLASGTDTQYF. The DNA for the CDR3 is TGCGCCAGCAGCTTAGCTAGCGGCACAGATACGCAGTATTTT. The chain joins TRBV5-1 to TRBJ2-3; a possible D gene is TRBD2 (6 bases). Trimming pared 2 bases from V and 1 base from J, leaving 8 bases between. Germline V gives CDR1 SGHRS, CDR2 YFSETQ. The CDR3 runs to 14 residues.

The chain combines TRBV20-1 with TRBJ2-1; D is possibly TRBD2 (5 bases). This CDR3 region has 16 residues. Germline-derived CDR1 and CDR2 are DFQATT and SNEGSKA (reference sequence). V gave up 3 bases and J gave up 4 bases, with 19 bases separating them. CDR3 coding DNA: TGCAGTGCTAGCCCCTCGAGCCGGAGGTGGTACAATGAGCAGTTCTTC. The encoded protein is CSASPSSRRWYNEQFF.

This rearrangement joins TRBV2 to TRBJ1-1; D gene unclear. Trimming left V 8 bases short and J 4 bases short, with 8 bases between. The V gene's germline CDR1 is SNHLY and CDR2 FYNNEI. The CDR3 is 11 residues long. The CDR3 loop reads CASLAGTEAFF. DNA for the CDR3: TGTGCCAGCTTGGCGGGCACTGAAGCTTTCTTT.

The chain employs TRBV5-6 and TRBJ1-5, with D perhaps matching TRBD1 (6 bases). The germline V gene has CDR1 SGHDT and CDR2 YYEEEE. CDR3 length equals 13 residues. Trimming shortened V by 5 bases and J by 7 bases, and 13 bases separated the two germline ends. CDR3 amino acids: CASSGQSRQPQHF. As DNA, the CDR3 is TGTGCCAGCAGTGGACAGTCCCGCCAGCCCCAGCATTTT. The whole variable domain, filled in from reference TRBV5-6 and TRBJ1-5, reads DAGVTQSPTHLIKTRGQQVTLRCSPKSGHDTVSWYQQALGQGPQFIFQYYEEEERQRGNFPDRFSGHQFPNYSSELNVNALLLGDSALYLCASSGQSRQPQHFGDGTRLSIL.

The V and J genes are TRBV12-3 or TRBV12-4 and TRBJ2-1, with 7 nucleotides matching TRBD2. V shed 4 bases, J shed 0 bases, and the junction held 6 bases outside the gene matches. This CDR3 spans 16 amino acids. CDR3 nucleotides: TGTGCCAGCAGTTCAGGACTAGGGAACTCCTACAATGAGCAGTTCTTC. Encoded protein: CASSSGLGNSYNEQFF.

The chain links TRBV28 to TRBJ1-2; D is ambiguous. This CDR3 is built from 13 residues. Germline assignment: CDR1 MDHEN and CDR2 SYDVKM. Trimming removed 7 bases at V and 6 bases at J, with 15 bases between. The CDR3, as DNA: TGTGCCAGCACCTCGGCCCGATCTAATGGCTACACCTTC. Protein: CASTSARSNGYTF.